The entry below gives a single T cell receptor (beta chain) sequence along with its context. Its specificity is unknown. The sample originates from a study of a mutant IDH1 vaccine in newly diagnosed glioma. Overall study context: The study gave patients eight vaccinations in weeks 1, 3, 5, 7, 11, 15, 19, 23. Radiotherapy, temozolomide, or both had been given previously, and both were given to most. Findings and limits, study-wide: Vaccination induced immune responses in approximately 93% of patients.

Generated by immunoSEQ multiplex PCR, the TCRdb table keeps only in-frame clones and is missing some. The table includes approximately 50,000 clones, around 87% detected once. Trimming removed 6 bases from V and 3 bases from J; junction bases left unmatched: 15. The CDR3 loop spans 17 amino acids. CDR1 KGHSH and CDR2 LQKENI come from the germline V gene. Time point here: week 23, last vaccination. The study gave 300 ug of mutant IDH1 20-mer peptide per vaccine dose, with topical imiquimod. V is TRBV18 and J is TRBJ2-7; 9 bases map to TRBD1. The clonotype originates from a man aged 35-49 years with glioma. This material consisted of PBMCs, taken from a glioma patient whose treatment included an IDH1 peptide vaccine. This CDR3 is CASSQRRQGGFSYEQYF. DNA of the CDR3: TGTGCCAGCTCCCAACGTCGACAGGGGGGATTTAGCTACGAGCAGTACTTC. The entire variable domain, with the rest obtained from reference TRBV18 and TRBJ2-7, is as follows: NAGVMQNPRHLVRRRGQEARLRCSPMKGHSHVYWYRQLPEEGLKFMVYLQKENIIDESGMPKERFSAEFPKEGPSILRIQQVVRGDSAAYFCASSQRRQGGFSYEQYFGPGTRLTVT.